The entry that follows covers one TCR beta chain sequence. Its matching antigen is unknown. The data are from a study of blood T cells in healthy people across ages. In the study overall: Roughly one uniquely barcoded beta molecule per two T cells was captured.

General observations from the study: Both naive CD4+ cell counts and diversity were greater in long-lived donors than in aged donors. Older age coincided with a roughly linear decline in TCR beta diversity per million T cells.

Next came a second PCR, run for about 6 to 12 cycles, which used a sample-barcoded 5' primer along with a J-beta primer mix. TCRdb analysed the 5' RACE reads with MiXCR anew, one entry per CDR3 protein. There are 800,000 to 950,000 distinct CDR3 sequences in the sample; 25% to 35% occur only once, and roughly a tenth lies in the top ten. There are 17 residues in the CDR3. Trimming shortened V by 1 base and J by 2 bases, and 16 bases separated the two germline ends. Germline V CDR1 and CDR2: SGHAT, FQNNGV. These records were also assigned to another study, of T cells of mothers and their children. This second report adds: The shaping of TCR recombination output by thymic selection is similar in related and unrelated pairs.

The chain has TRBV11-2 and TRBJ2-3, with TRBD2 as a possible D gene (6 bases). What was sequenced was blood. The sequence was obtained from a woman aged 40-49 years in good health. The CDR3 bases are TGTGCCAGCAGCTTAGGGGCCCGGGGGTCAAACACAGATACGCAGTATTTT. It is translated as CASSLGARGSNTDTQYF.